The rows below give T cell receptor beta chains drawn from one sample of a study of shared clonotypes between healthy human individuals. Sequencing was performed with immunoSEQ multiplex PCR; in TCRdb, only in-frame clones are kept and a portion is missing. This table has around 370,000 clones, around 96% appearing once. Sample: memory CD8+ T cells sorted from blood. These receptors all stem from a man under 40 in good health. The CDR3 runs from the conserved cysteine through the conserved F or W. D genes are given only for firm matches. Rows give clone size only sometimes, using once, few, many, or a class for an expanded clone.

>TRBJ2-3|TRBV29-1|TRBD2|.
TGCAGCGTTGGGGGTCTAGCGGGAGGGCGTGCAGATACGCAGTATTTT
CSVGGLAGGRADTQYF
>TRBJ2-4|TRBV30|.|.
TGTGCCTGGAGTGCAGGCCAGGCTCAGTACTTC
CAWSAGQAQYF
>TRBJ2-3|TRBV18|TRBD2|.
TGTGCCAGCTCAGGGACTAGCGGGAGAGATACGCAGTATTTT
CASSGTSGRDTQYF
>TRBJ1-2|TRBV5-1|.|.
TGCGCCAGCAGCTTGAGACAGGACTCTAACTATGGCTACACCTTC
CASSLRQDSNYGYTF
>TRBJ1-6|TRBV7-9|.|.
TGTGCCAGCAGCTTTGTGGCAGGGGAGTACTCACCCCTCCACTTT
CASSFVAGEYSPLHF
>TRBJ2-2|TRBV23-1|.|once
TGCGCCAGCAGTCAATCAGAACGGACGGTTACCGGGGAGCTGTTTTTT
CASSQSERTVTGELFF
>TRBJ1-4|TRBV19|.|.
TGTGCCAGTAGTCCACAGGCAGGAGTCTCTAATGAAAAACTGTTTTTT
CASSPQAGVSNEKLFF
>TRBJ2-3|TRBV18|TRBD2|.
TGTGCCAGCTCACGACTAGCGGGAGGCACAGATACGCAGTATTTT
CASSRLAGGTDTQYF
>TRBJ1-5|TRBV5-8|.|.
TGTGCCAGCAGCTTAGGGGGTCAGGTCAATCAGCCCCAGCATTTT
CASSLGGQVNQPQHF
>TRBJ2-5|TRBV25-1|.|.
TGTGCCAGCAGTGAATTTGCGTATCAAGAGACCCAGTACTTC
CASSEFAYQETQYF
>TRBJ2-3|TRBV30|.|.
TGTGCCTCCGGCGGGGTAAGCGTGTTGGAAGATACGCAGTATTTT
CASGGVSVLEDTQYF
>TRBJ2-5|TRBV21-1|.|.
TGTGCCAGCAGCAAAGGGACTAGCGAGACCCAGTACTTC
CASSKGTSETQYF
>TRBJ1-5|TRBV30|TRBD1|.
TGTGCCTGGGCCAGGGGACAGCTAAATCAGCCCCAGCATTTT
CAWARGQLNQPQHF
>TRBJ2-3|TRBV28|TRBD1|.
TGTGCCACCGGACAGGGGACCACAGATACGCAGTATTTT
CATGQGTTDTQYF
>TRBJ2-7|TRBV4-1|TRBD2|.
TGCGCCAGCAGCCAAGTTACTTTGGGACTAGCGGGCGATTCCTACGAGCAGTACTTC
CASSQVTLGLAGDSYEQYF
>TRBJ1-1|TRBV30|.|.
TGTGCCTGGAGGAACACGAACACTGAAGCTTTCTTT
CAWRNTNTEAFF
>TRBJ1-6|TRBV5-5|.|.
TGTGCCAGCCACAGGAATAATTCACCCCTCCACTTT
CASHRNNSPLHF
>TRBJ2-2|TRBV29-1|.|.
TGCAGCGTTTCCCCCTCGGGCCCGGGGGGGGAGCTGTTTTTT
CSVSPSGPGGELFF
>TRBJ2-3|TRBV5-1|.|.
TGCGCCAGCAGCTTGTTCGGAACGGCTTTTCGGGCAGATACGCAGTATTTT
CASSLFGTAFRADTQYF
>TRBJ2-7|TRBV5-6|.|.
TGTGCCAGCAGCTTTGGTGGGAAGCAGTACTTC
CASSFGGKQYF
>TRBJ2-5|TRBV5-4|.|.
TGTGCCAGCAGCTTGGACAACGAAGAGACCCAGTACTTC
CASSLDNEETQYF
>TRBJ1-3|TRBV15|.|.
TGTGCCACCTCGGCTTCTGGAAACACCATATATTTT
CATSASGNTIYF
>TRBJ2-3|TRBV5-4|.|.
TGTGCCAGCAGCTTGGATACCCGGGACGATGCGCAGTATTTT
CASSLDTRDDAQYF
>TRBJ2-7|TRBV2|.|.
TGTGCCAGCAGTGTCAAAGAGCAGTACTTC
CASSVKEQYF
>TRBJ2-5|TRBV5-5|.|.
TGTGCCAGCAGCCCCAAGGCCCTCGGACAGAAAGAGACCCAGTACTTC
CASSPKALGQKETQYF
>TRBJ2-7|TRBV5-1|TRBD2|.
TGTGCCAGCAGCTCTACAACTAGCGGGAGGGCGGAGCAGTACTTC
CASSSTTSGRAEQYF
>TRBJ1-2|TRBV6-1|.|.
TGTGCCAGCAGTGAACGGGAATCCTATGGCTACACCTTC
CASSERESYGYTF
>TRBJ1-2|TRBV4-1|.|.
TGCGCCAGCAGCCAACCCTCGACAGACTTCTATGGCTACACCTTC
CASSQPSTDFYGYTF
>TRBJ2-3|TRBV7-2|TRBD2|.
TGTGCCAGCAGGCGGACTAGCGGGACGAGCACAGATACGCAGTATTTT
CASRRTSGTSTDTQYF
>TRBJ2-6|TRBV19|.|.
TGTGCCAGTAGTATTCGGCATCACTCTGGGGCCAACGTCCTGACTTTC
CASSIRHHSGANVLTF
>TRBJ2-1|TRBV7-6|.|once
TGTGCCAGCAGCTTAGTTGAGGGCCCCCTACTTGAGCAGTTCTTC
CASSLVEGPLLEQFF
>TRBJ1-1|TRBV19|.|.
TGTGCCAGTAGTGCCGGGAACACTGAAGCTTTCTTT
CASSAGNTEAFF
>TRBJ1-3|TRBV10-3|.|.
TGTGCCATCAGTGAGTCAGGGAACGAAAACACCATATATTTT
CAISESGNENTIYF
>TRBJ2-3|TRBV28|.|once
TGTGCCAGCAGTACTCCCCGGGGCTCCGGAGATACGCAGTATTTT
CASSTPRGSGDTQYF
>TRBJ2-7|TRBV28|TRBD2|.
TGTGCCAGCAGTTCGTTTGGGCGGGAGGGGGAACGCGAGCAGTACTTC
CASSSFGREGEREQYF
>TRBJ1-2|TRBV19|TRBD1|.
TGTGCCAGTAGTATGCCGGGACAGAGCTATGGCTACACCTTC
CASSMPGQSYGYTF
>TRBJ2-7|TRBV10-3|.|once
TGTGCCACCTTACCAAGACAGAGCTCCTACGAGCAGTACTTC
CATLPRQSSYEQYF
>TRBJ1-4|TRBV7-9|.|once
TGTGCCAGCAGCTTAATTGGGCGAGGATTTGATGAAAAACTGTTTTTT
CASSLIGRGFDEKLFF
>TRBJ2-7|TRBV18|.|.
TGTGCCAGCTCACCGGACATGCAGTACGAGCAGTACTTC
CASSPDMQYEQYF
>TRBJ2-7|TRBV11-2|.|.
TGTGCCAGCAGCTTAGATCGGGTCCACGAGCAGTACTTC
CASSLDRVHEQYF
>TRBJ2-7|TRBV11-2|.|.
TGTGCCAGCAGCTTAAGGGGGAGGGCCGGTTCCTACGAGCAGTACTTC
CASSLRGRAGSYEQYF
>TRBJ2-1|TRBV28|TRBD2|.
TGTGCCAGCAGTTTTCTCCGTAAAGCGGGAGGAAATGAGCAGTTCTTC
CASSFLRKAGGNEQFF
>TRBJ2-3|TRBV15|.|.
TGTGCCACCAGCAGAGATAAGGCTACTAGCACAGATACGCAGTATTTT
CATSRDKATSTDTQYF
>TRBJ2-7|TRBV27|.|once
TGTGCCAGCAGTTTGTCGGGGCTTAGGAACGAGCAGTACTTC
CASSLSGLRNEQYF
>TRBJ1-4|TRBV6-6|.|.
TGTGCCAGCAGCCCTCCCAACTTCGCAACTAATGAAAAACTGTTTTTT
CASSPPNFATNEKLFF
>TRBJ2-1|TRBV5-1|.|.
TGCGCCAGCAGCTTGGGCATCCCCAATGAGCAGTTCTTC
CASSLGIPNEQFF
>TRBJ1-5|TRBV28|.|.
TGTGCCAGCAGTTTAGGGGGCTTCCAACGGCCCCAGCATTTT
CASSLGGFQRPQHF
>TRBJ2-7|TRBV11-2|.|.
TGTGCCAGCAGCTTCTCTTCATCTACGACAGGCACTTCCTACGAGCAGTACTTC
CASSFSSSTTGTSYEQYF
>TRBJ1-4|TRBV5-8|.|.
TGTGCCAGCAGGGCAGGTTTAGGAAAACTGTTTTTT
CASRAGLGKLFF
>TRBJ2-7|TRBV19|TRBD1|.
TGTGCCAGTAGTAGAAGGACAGGGCACTACGAGCAGTACTTC
CASSRRTGHYEQYF
>TRBJ2-1|TRBV6-5|TRBD2|once
TGTGCCAGCAGTTACGTCGGGAGGCCCTACAATGAGCAGTTCTTC
CASSYVGRPYNEQFF
>TRBJ2-7|TRBV13|.|.
TGTGCCAGCAGCTTAGCGCATTACGAGCAGTACTTC
CASSLAHYEQYF
>TRBJ2-7|TRBV5-1|TRBD2|.
TGCGCCAGCAGCTTAACTAGCGGGAAATACGAGCAGTACTTC
CASSLTSGKYEQYF
>TRBJ2-1|TRBV7-7|TRBD2|.
TGTGCTAGCAGCTTAGCGGGAGGTGGGGACAATGAGCAGTTCTTC
CASSLAGGGDNEQFF
>TRBJ2-2|TRBV5-1|TRBD1|.
TGCGCCAGCAGCTTACAGGGGGACGGGGAGCTGTTTTTT
CASSLQGDGELFF